The clone carrying this T cell receptor beta chain was detected a few times. Antigen unknown. This entry comes from a study of T cell repertoires in cytomegalovirus infection. Study overall: CMV epitopes, recently identified HLA-C-restricted and well-studied HLA-B-restricted, were used. Indications of both CMV infection and matching HLA type were provided by public TCR beta signatures.

TCRdb re-derived calls from the reads in MiXCR, one entry per CDR3 protein. This sample has hundreds of thousands of distinct CDR3 sequences, with roughly 36% found just once. Trimming took 6 bases from V and 6 from J, leaving 11 bases between them. Per germline, CDR1 MNHNS and CDR2 SASEGT. This CDR3 contains 13 residues. The chain has TRBV6-1 and TRBJ2-2; no reliable D call. Source: cultured PBMCs, taken from culture after CMV antigen stimulation. This TCR came from a human donor in good health (CMV status not recorded). Some clones in this sample may be carry-over from other donors' samples. DNA for the CDR3: TGTGCCAGCAGGGGATATTTCGCCGGGGAGCTGTTTTTT. Its translation: CASRGYFAGELFF.